Presented here are 27 T cell receptor beta chains from one specimen sequenced in a study of blood T cell repertoires in COVID-19. Measured with immunoSEQ multiplex PCR; TCRdb has only the in-frame clones, and not every one. Of 150,000 to 200,000 clones listed, about nine tenths are singletons. Material for sequencing was peripheral blood. All receptors come from a man aged 70-80 years with acute or convalescent COVID-19.

V and J are TRBV29-1 and TRBJ2-3; D ambiguous. Germline-derived CDR1 and CDR2 are SQVTM and ANQGSEA. This CDR3 contains 13 residues. Trimming removed 6 bases from V and 2 bases from J, with 12 bases in between. In nucleotides, the CDR3 is TGCAGCGTCCACTCGGGTTACACAGATACGCAGTATTTT. As protein: CSVHSGYTDTQYF.

CDR3 nucleotides: TGCGCCAGCAGTGATTCTACAGGGCAGCCCCAGCATTTT. It codes for CASSDSTGQPQHF. The rearrangement uses TRBV10-1 and TRBJ1-5, with a weak D call TRBD1 (6 bases). Germline V CDR1 and CDR2: WNHNN, SYGVQD (reference sequence). V lost 3 bases and J lost 7, with 10 bases in between. This CDR3 has 13 residues.

The rearrangement uses TRBV10-2 and TRBJ2-1; 9 bases map to TRBD2. In germline, CDR1 is WSHSY, CDR2 SAAADI. The junction had 24 bases not matched to a gene; V was cut back by 3 bases and J by 9 bases. The CDR3 is 20 amino acids. The chain's CDR3 is CASSDSPKSIAGVVLGEQFF. The CDR3 DNA is TGCGCCAGCAGTGATAGCCCCAAATCGATAGCGGGAGTAGTGCTGGGTGAGCAGTTCTTC.

This rearrangement joins TRBV5-1 to TRBJ2-7; TRBD2 is a possible D gene (5 bases). The V end was cut by 0 bases, the J end by 6 bases, with 13 bases between. The CDR3 is 14 amino acids. Germline V gene data show CDR1 as SGHRS and CDR2 as YFSETQ. The CDR3 bases are TGCGCCAGCAGCTTGGTGGCACGAGAGGGCGAGCAGTACTTC. Amino acid sequence: CASSLVAREGEQYF.

CDR3 loop: CASSFSANTEAFF. The CDR3, as DNA: TGTGCCAGCAGCTTCAGCGCGAACACTGAAGCTTTCTTT. The chain uses TRBV7-9 and TRBJ1-1; D is unclear. Trimming pared 3 bases from V and 1 base from J, leaving 6 bases between. Germline V gives CDR1 SEHNR, CDR2 FQNEAQ (reference sequence). This CDR3 region has 13 residues.

The chain is built from TRBV10-1 and TRBJ2-2; 8 nucleotides agree with TRBD2. From germline, CDR1 is WNHNN and CDR2 SYGVQD (reference sequence). There are 14 residues in the CDR3. J lost 5 bases, V lost 6 bases, and 5 bases had no gene match. CDR3 sequence reads: CASRAGVGTGELFF. The CDR3 nucleotides are TGCGCCAGCAGAGCGGGAGTAGGAACCGGGGAGCTGTTTTTT.

V gene TRBV6-5 combines with J gene TRBJ2-5, with 8 bases lining up with TRBD1. The CDR3 length is 15 residues. CDR1 is MNHEY and CDR2 is SVGAGI in the germline V gene. With 10 bases clipped from V and 5 bases from J, the junction kept 15 bases outside the gene matches. The CDR3 bases are TGTGCCACCACAAGGCAGGGACAGGAAGGGGAGACCCAGTACTTC. Translated: CATTRQGQEGETQYF.

The J gene is TRBJ2-2, the V gene TRBV6-5; D not resolved. Germline CDR1 reads MNHEY; CDR2 reads SVGAGI. This CDR3 comprises 13 residues. Deletions cut 7 bases from V and 1 base from J, with 7 bases between. The CDR3 here is CASMRMNTGELFF. CDR3 nucleotides: TGTGCCAGCATGAGGATGAACACCGGGGAGCTGTTTTTT.

J is TRBJ1-2 and V is TRBV7-3; possible D gene TRBD1, 5 bases. This CDR3 spans 15 amino acids. Looked up from germline, CDR1 is SGHTA and CDR2 is FQGTGA. Trimming pared 5 bases from V and 4 bases from J, leaving 17 bases between. CDR3 residues: CASSPRGDGTYGYTF. DNA of the CDR3: TGTGCCAGCAGCCCCCGCGGGGACGGGACCTATGGCTACACCTTC.

This chain joins TRBV19 and TRBJ1-5, with D possibly TRBD1 on 5 matching bases. The CDR3 runs 13 residues. Germline V gives CDR1 LNHDA, CDR2 SQIVND (reference sequence). Trimming shortened V by 7 bases and J by 2 bases, and 9 bases separated the two germline ends. CDR3 sequence: CASNGGGNQPQHF. The CDR3 DNA reads as TGTGCCAGTAACGGGGGGGGCAATCAGCCCCAGCATTTT.

The chain joins TRBV27 to TRBJ2-7; D gene unclear. V gave up 3 bases and J gave up 2 bases, with 8 bases separating them. In germline, CDR1 is MNHEY, CDR2 SMNVEV (reference sequence). CDR3 length: 13 residues. The CDR3 sequence is CASSFGHPYEQYF. CDR3 nucleotides: TGTGCCAGCAGTTTTGGCCACCCCTACGAGCAGTACTTC.

The J gene is TRBJ1-4, the V gene TRBV2; TRBD1 aligns across 9 bases. V dropped 4 bases and J dropped 6; count of bases not matched to a gene: 3. The CDR3 covers 14 residues. The germline CDR1 and CDR2 sequences are SNHLY and FYNNEI. In DNA, the CDR3 is TGTGCCAGCAGTGCTGGGACAGGGCATGAAAAACTGTTTTTT. Encoded protein: CASSAGTGHEKLFF.

This rearrangement joins TRBV5-1 to TRBJ1-2; no firm D call. The CDR3 runs 13 residues. The V end lost 4 bases, the J end lost 6 bases, and 13 bases lay between the germline ends. Per the germline V gene, CDR1 is SGHRS and CDR2 is YFSETQ. The chain's CDR3 is CASSPPGSDGYTF. The CDR3 DNA reads as TGCGCCAGCAGCCCCCCGGGATCGGATGGCTACACCTTC.

CDR3 region: CASSPNGRGFTDTQYF. Here the CDR3 DNA reads TGTGCCAGCTCACCAAATGGACGGGGTTTCACAGATACGCAGTATTTT. J is TRBJ2-3 and V is TRBV18, with D possibly matching TRBD2 (5 bases). Trimming pared 2 bases from V and 2 bases from J, leaving 14 bases between. Per the germline V gene, CDR1 is KGHSH and CDR2 is LQKENI. The CDR3 consists of 16 residues.

The CDR3 loop is CASSLGGQASNQPQHF. The CDR3 DNA reads TGTGCCAGCAGCTTAGGTGGACAGGCGAGCAATCAGCCCCAGCATTTT. The gene calls are TRBV7-2 and TRBJ1-5; 7 nucleotides match TRBD1. CDR1 is SGHTA and CDR2 is FQGNSA in the germline V gene. The V segment lost 1 base and the J segment 1 base; nucleotides outside the gene matches: 4. This CDR3 comprises 16 residues.

This chain links TRBV24-1 with TRBJ2-2, with 8 nucleotides matching TRBD2. This CDR3 has 14 amino acids. V was clipped by 8 bases and J by 5 bases; unmatched bases: 6. CDR1 is KGHDR, CDR2 SFDVKD, per germline. The CDR3 sequence is CATNGGGWTGELFF. In DNA, the CDR3 is TGTGCCACCAACGGCGGGGGGTGGACCGGGGAGCTGTTTTTT.

The rearrangement uses TRBV7-9 and TRBJ2-2; 8 nucleotides match TRBD2. The germline V gene encodes CDR1 SEHNR and CDR2 FQNEAQ (reference sequence). This CDR3 is 15 amino acids long. Trimming cost V 5 bases and J 3 bases; bases outside gene matches: 5. The CDR3 protein is CASSPRTSYTGELFF. CDR3 nucleotides: TGTGCCAGCAGCCCCCGGACTAGCTACACCGGGGAGCTGTTTTTT.

The chain joins TRBV7-2 to TRBJ2-7, with 7 bases that match TRBD1. Germline V gene lookup returns CDR1 SGHTA and CDR2 FQGNSA. The J segment lost 2 bases and the V segment lost 6 bases, leaving 4 bases of the junction unmatched. This CDR3 region has 13 residues. The CDR3 loop reads CASSRGPTYEQYF. CDR3 DNA: TGTGCCAGCAGTAGGGGGCCCACCTACGAGCAGTACTTC.

The CDR3 here is CASSPPNRATNEKLFF. In DNA, the CDR3 is TGTGCCAGCTCACCACCGAACAGGGCAACTAATGAAAAACTGTTTTTT. The chain couples TRBV18 to TRBJ1-4, with D possibly matching TRBD1 (6 bases). The CDR3 runs 16 residues. CDR1 is KGHSH and CDR2 is LQKENI in the germline V gene. The germline V and J ends were trimmed by 0 bases and 0 bases, with 8 bases remaining between them. The complete variable domain, with remaining parts taken from reference TRBV18 and TRBJ1-4, reads NAGVMQNPRHLVRRRGQEARLRCSPMKGHSHVYWYRQLPEEGLKFMVYLQKENIIDESGMPKERFSAEFPKEGPSILRIQQVVRGDSAAYFCASSPPNRATNEKLFFGSGTQLSVL.

The chain uses TRBV10-3 and TRBJ1-4, with TRBD1 as a possible D gene (5 bases). This CDR3 contains 18 residues. Trimming took off 7 bases at V and 3 bases at J, with 24 bases between the two ends. The germline gives CDR1 ENHRY, CDR2 SYGVKD. CDR3 sequence (DNA): TGTGCCATCACCTGTCGGGGAGGGGACGGGCTAGCTAATGAAAAACTGTTTTTT. This translates into CAITCRGGDGLANEKLFF.

The chain combines TRBV15 with TRBJ1-1; D remains ambiguous. CDR1 and CDR2 (germline): LNHNV, YYDKDF (reference sequence). The CDR3 length is 14 residues. Trimming took 1 base from V and 4 from J, leaving 10 bases between them. CDR3 protein: CATSRVGGSTEAFF. CDR3 DNA: TGTGCCACCAGCAGAGTTGGAGGAAGCACTGAAGCTTTCTTT.

The chain combines TRBV5-1 with TRBJ2-1; D possibly corresponds to TRBD2 (6 bases). Germline CDR1 SGHRS, CDR2 YFSETQ. This CDR3 has 16 amino acids. V was shortened by 1 base and J by 9 bases, with 20 bases between the two germline ends. The CDR3 DNA reads as TGCGCCAGCAGCTTGCGACGACTAGTGGTTCCGGGTGAGCAGTTCTTC. It specifies CASSLRRLVVPGEQFF.

This clone occurred once. The DNA of the CDR3 is TGTGCCAGCAGCTTAGGGGGGGGAACAGGGCGGCCCCAGCATTTT. Protein: CASSLGGGTGRPQHF. The chain combines TRBV7-2 with TRBJ1-5, with D maybe TRBD1 (6 bases). This CDR3 has 15 residues. Trimming stripped 1 base from V and 9 bases from J, with 16 bases between. CDR1 SGHTA and CDR2 FQGNSA come from the germline V gene.

The chain's CDR3 is CASSRDTRILYEQYF. The DNA of the CDR3 is TGTGCCAGCAGTCGAGACACCCGAATCCTTTACGAGCAGTACTTC. V gene TRBV6-5 combines with J gene TRBJ2-7; D uncertain. Germline V gene lookup returns CDR1 MNHEY and CDR2 SVGAGI. This CDR3 is built from 15 residues. The V and J ends lost 5 bases and 4 bases respectively, with 18 bases between them.

This chain connects TRBV6-5 to TRBJ2-1, with a weak D call TRBD1 (6 bases). Germline CDR1 and CDR2: MNHEY and SVGAGI. The CDR3 is 13 amino acids. V was trimmed by 6 bases and J by 6 bases, leaving 12 bases between them. CDR3 sequence: CASRFTGINEQFF. DNA for the CDR3: TGTGCCAGCAGATTTACAGGGATCAATGAGCAGTTCTTC.

This clone has just one count. The chain has TRBV29-1 and TRBJ1-1; D ambiguous. Germline lookup yields CDR1 SQVTM and CDR2 ANQGSEA. Trimming cost V 4 bases and J 1 base, with 7 bases left between them. CDR3 size: 12 residues. The CDR3 protein is CSVAQANTEAFF. In DNA, the CDR3 is TGCAGCGTTGCGCAGGCGAACACTGAAGCTTTCTTT.

The table lists this clone with a count of one. The V and J genes are TRBV18 and TRBJ2-2; 7 bases map to TRBD2. This CDR3 contains 14 residues. Germline assignment: CDR1 KGHSH and CDR2 LQKENI. V shed 10 bases and J 2 bases; nucleotides not matched to a gene: 7. The CDR3 DNA reads as TGTGCCATCCCAGCGGGACTTAACACCGGGGAGCTGTTTTTT. It is translated as CAIPAGLNTGELFF.